This T cell receptor beta chain was recorded in a study of CD8 T cells in Susac syndrome. From blood CD8+ and CD4+ T cells, TCR beta sequences were generated. An input of 0.5 to 1 ug of RNA was subjected to reverse transcription using random hexamers. Amplification of TCR beta CDR3 used immunoSEQ multiplex PCR across 54 Vbeta and 13 Jbeta. TCRdb analysed the immunoSEQ multiplex PCR reads with MiXCR anew, one entry per CDR3 protein. Of approximately 150,000 distinct CDR3 sequences listed, around 93% are singletons. Germline V gives CDR1 SGHTA, CDR2 FQGNSA. V was shortened by 3 bases and J by 4 bases, with 13 bases between the two germline ends. The CDR3 spans 15 residues.

This clonotype was obtained from a human donor with multiple sclerosis. Sequencing was performed on CD4+ T cells from PBMCs. V and J are TRBV7-2 and TRBJ1-5; D is unclear. The CDR3 loop reads CASSFAAQDNQPQHF. DNA of the CDR3: TGTGCCAGCAGCTTTGCGGCGCAGGATAATCAGCCCCAGCATTTT.